The rows below give T cell receptor beta chains drawn from one sample of a study of cytomegalovirus exposure and HLA in healthy donors. Generated by immunoSEQ multiplex PCR, the TCRdb table keeps only in-frame clones and is missing some. Among roughly 180,000 clones listed, 85% were seen once. The sequenced material came from PBMCs. Source of these receptors: a boy aged 2-15 years in good health and CMV-seronegative. Each CDR3 is given with its conserved first and last residue. The order of the fields is D gene, V gene, clone size, J gene, CDR3 protein, CDR3 DNA. A D gene is named only where the DNA matches it firmly. Not every row has a clone size; where given, it reads once, few, many or a size class.

D: TRBD1; V: TRBV25-1; size: -; J: TRBJ1-1; CDR3: CASSQGVLDTEAFF; DNA: TGTGCCAGCAGCCAGGGGGTTTTGGACACTGAAGCTTTCTTT
D: -; V: TRBV28; size: -; J: TRBJ1-5; CDR3: CASSGGWGQPQHF; DNA: TGTGCCAGCAGTGGGGGCTGGGGCCAGCCCCAGCATTTT
D: -; V: TRBV2; size: -; J: TRBJ1-1; CDR3: CASSGLGTPKAFF; DNA: TGTGCCAGCAGTGGTCTGGGCACCCCGAAAGCTTTCTTT
D: TRBD2; V: TRBV19; size: -; J: TRBJ2-2; CDR3: CASSLRTSGGNTGELFF; DNA: TGTGCCAGTAGTCTTCGGACTAGCGGGGGCAACACCGGGGAGCTGTTTTTT
D: TRBD2; V: TRBV11-2; size: -; J: TRBJ2-3; CDR3: CASSSSGNSGDTQYF; DNA: TGTGCCAGCAGCTCCAGCGGGAACTCGGGAGATACGCAGTATTTT
D: TRBD2; V: TRBV27; size: -; J: TRBJ2-7; CDR3: CASSLTLAGAYEQYF; DNA: TGTGCCAGCAGTTTAACTTTAGCGGGGGCCTACGAGCAGTACTTC
D: TRBD2; V: TRBV7-2; size: -; J: TRBJ2-7; CDR3: CASSFGVAGGHEQYF; DNA: TGTGCCAGCAGCTTTGGGGTAGCGGGAGGTCACGAGCAGTACTTC
D: -; V: TRBV27; size: -; J: TRBJ2-3; CDR3: CASSLPGHRISTDTQYF; DNA: TGTGCCAGCAGTTTACCGGGACACCGGATTAGCACAGATACGCAGTATTTT
D: TRBD2; V: TRBV28; size: -; J: TRBJ2-3; CDR3: CASSSIWTSGEPSTDTQYF; DNA: TGTGCCAGCAGTTCTATATGGACTAGCGGTGAGCCTAGCACAGATACGCAGTATTTT
D: -; V: TRBV27; size: -; J: TRBJ2-2; CDR3: CASSTGRNTGELFF; DNA: TGTGCCAGCAGTACAGGGAGGAACACCGGGGAGCTGTTTTTT
D: TRBD1; V: TRBV28; size: -; J: TRBJ1-5; CDR3: CASRAPGGIGNQPQHF; DNA: TGTGCCAGCAGGGCGCCAGGGGGGATTGGGAATCAGCCCCAGCATTTT
D: -; V: TRBV15; size: -; J: TRBJ2-3; CDR3: CATRIGPLTDTQYF; DNA: TGTGCCACCAGGATCGGTCCTCTCACAGATACGCAGTATTTT
D: -; V: TRBV19; size: -; J: TRBJ2-3; CDR3: CASSMWRVSGTDTQYF; DNA: TGTGCCAGTAGTATGTGGCGGGTGTCTGGCACAGATACGCAGTATTTT
D: -; V: TRBV19; size: -; J: TRBJ1-2; CDR3: CASSTTREANYGYTF; DNA: TGTGCCAGTAGTACCACGCGGGAAGCTAACTATGGCTACACCTTC
D: TRBD2; V: TRBV6-5; size: -; J: TRBJ2-5; CDR3: CASSSGGGGKETQYF; DNA: TGTGCCAGCAGTTCCGGGGGGGGAGGGAAAGAGACCCAGTACTTC
D: -; V: TRBV10-3; size: -; J: TRBJ1-1; CDR3: CAITAGEWATEAFF; DNA: TGTGCCATCACGGCAGGGGAATGGGCCACTGAAGCTTTCTTT
D: TRBD1; V: TRBV6-4; size: -; J: TRBJ2-3; CDR3: CASSDSAGGSTDTQYF; DNA: TGTGCCAGCAGTGACTCCGCAGGGGGAAGCACAGATACGCAGTATTTT
D: TRBD1; V: TRBV6-4; size: -; J: TRBJ1-1; CDR3: CASSDPDRGGETEAFF; DNA: TGTGCCAGCAGTGACCCGGACAGGGGAGGAGAAACTGAAGCTTTCTTT
D: -; V: TRBV19; size: -; J: TRBJ1-5; CDR3: CASSIMPVSNQPQHF; DNA: TGTGCCAGTAGTATAATGCCAGTTAGCAATCAGCCCCAGCATTTT
D: TRBD1; V: TRBV5-1; size: -; J: TRBJ2-5; CDR3: CASSRTGGFETQYF; DNA: TGCGCCAGCAGCAGGACAGGGGGCTTTGAGACCCAGTACTTC
D: TRBD1; V: TRBV7-3; size: -; J: TRBJ1-1; CDR3: CASSPRTGGTEAFF; DNA: TGTGCCAGCAGCCCCCGGACAGGAGGGACTGAAGCTTTCTTT
D: -; V: TRBV7-8; size: -; J: TRBJ1-6; CDR3: CASSLGYSNSPLHF; DNA: TGTGCCAGCAGCTTAGGATACAGTAATTCACCCCTCCACTTT
D: -; V: TRBV4-2; size: few; J: TRBJ2-2; CDR3: CASSPPVLFF; DNA: TGTGCCAGCAGCCCTCCTGTTCTGTTTTTT
D: -; V: TRBV19; size: few; J: TRBJ1-6; CDR3: CASSRERDTRSPLHF; DNA: TGTGCCAGTAGTAGAGAGAGGGACACTCGTTCACCCCTCCACTTT
D: TRBD2; V: TRBV2; size: few; J: TRBJ2-1; CDR3: CASSWTSGTNEQFF; DNA: TGTGCCAGCAGTTGGACTAGCGGGACCAATGAGCAGTTCTTC
D: -; V: TRBV28; size: -; J: TRBJ1-5; CDR3: CASSLLTENQPQHF; DNA: TGTGCCAGCAGTCTCCTGACAGAGAATCAGCCCCAGCATTTT
D: TRBD2; V: TRBV7-6; size: -; J: TRBJ2-5; CDR3: CASSGISGAGETQYF; DNA: TGTGCCAGCAGCGGGATTAGCGGGGCAGGGGAGACCCAGTACTTC
D: -; V: TRBV21-1; size: -; J: TRBJ1-2; CDR3: CASSYRKGNYGYTF; DNA: TGTGCCAGCAGCTATCGGAAGGGGAACTATGGCTACACCTTC
D: -; V: TRBV5-1; size: -; J: TRBJ2-1; CDR3: CASSSRVYNEQFF; DNA: TGCGCCAGCAGCTCCCGGGTCTACAATGAGCAGTTCTTC
D: -; V: TRBV2; size: -; J: TRBJ1-4; CDR3: CASSEQGMGIGEKLFF; DNA: TGTGCCAGCAGTGAACAGGGGATGGGCATCGGCGAAAAACTGTTTTTT
D: -; V: TRBV19; size: few; J: TRBJ2-1; CDR3: CASSPVAGRPYNEQFF; DNA: TGTGCCAGTAGTCCGGTAGCAGGGCGACCCTACAATGAGCAGTTCTTC
D: TRBD1; V: TRBV7-9; size: -; J: TRBJ1-6; CDR3: CASSSRQGPNSPLHF; DNA: TGTGCCAGCAGCTCCCGACAGGGGCCCAATTCACCCCTCCACTTT
D: -; V: TRBV25-1; size: -; J: TRBJ2-7; CDR3: CASSEPGVTSSEQYF; DNA: TGTGCCAGCAGTGAACCCGGGGTCACCTCGAGCGAGCAGTACTTC
D: TRBD2; V: TRBV5-6; size: -; J: TRBJ2-1; CDR3: CASSFGSGRGSPYNEQFF; DNA: TGTGCCAGCAGTTTTGGTAGCGGGAGGGGGTCGCCCTACAATGAGCAGTTCTTC
D: TRBD1; V: TRBV7-9; size: -; J: TRBJ1-1; CDR3: CASSLDRVAEAFF; DNA: TGTGCCAGCAGCTTGGACAGGGTAGCTGAAGCTTTCTTT
D: TRBD1; V: TRBV30; size: -; J: TRBJ2-1; CDR3: CAWSATRTWGQSYNEQFF; DNA: TGTGCCTGGAGTGCGACCCGAACGTGGGGACAGAGCTACAATGAGCAGTTCTTC
D: -; V: TRBV11-2; size: -; J: TRBJ1-1; CDR3: CASSDTLGGRTEAFF; DNA: TGTGCCAGCAGCGACACCTTAGGAGGCCGCACTGAAGCTTTCTTT
D: TRBD2; V: TRBV2; size: -; J: TRBJ2-1; CDR3: CASRMASGSSYNEQFF; DNA: TGTGCCAGCAGGATGGCTAGCGGCAGCTCCTACAATGAGCAGTTCTTC
D: -; V: TRBV18; size: -; J: TRBJ1-5; CDR3: CASSPRQVENQPQHF; DNA: TGTGCCAGCTCACCTCGACAGGTTGAGAATCAGCCCCAGCATTTT
D: TRBD2; V: TRBV5-1; size: -; J: TRBJ2-2; CDR3: CASSSGLAGTTGELFF; DNA: TGCGCCAGCAGCTCGGGACTAGCGGGGACCACCGGGGAGCTGTTTTTT
D: -; V: TRBV30; size: -; J: TRBJ1-1; CDR3: CAWTQGNTEAFF; DNA: TGTGCCTGGACGCAGGGGAACACTGAAGCTTTCTTT
D: -; V: TRBV6-5; size: -; J: TRBJ1-6; CDR3: CASSWDSSSYNSPLHF; DNA: TGTGCCAGCAGTTGGGACTCAAGCTCCTATAATTCACCCCTCCACTTT
D: TRBD2; V: TRBV30; size: -; J: TRBJ2-1; CDR3: CAWSGVLAGGGLYNEQFF; DNA: TGTGCCTGGAGTGGGGTACTAGCGGGAGGCGGGCTCTACAATGAGCAGTTCTTC
D: -; V: TRBV28; size: once; J: TRBJ1-5; CDR3: CASSLSPPGQPQHF; DNA: TGTGCCAGCAGTTTAAGTCCCCCAGGCCAGCCCCAGCATTTT
D: TRBD1; V: TRBV28; size: -; J: TRBJ1-5; CDR3: CASSDRGGNQPQHF; DNA: TGTGCCAGCAGTGACAGGGGAGGCAATCAGCCCCAGCATTTT
D: TRBD1; V: TRBV7-9; size: -; J: TRBJ2-3; CDR3: CASSLALLGTDTRYF; DNA: TGTGCCAGCAGCTTAGCGCTCTTGGGGACAGATACGCGGTATTTT
D: -; V: TRBV25-1; size: few; J: TRBJ1-5; CDR3: CASSTMGGQEPQHF; DNA: TGTGCCAGCAGCACCATGGGTGGGCAAGAGCCCCAGCATTTT
D: -; V: TRBV4-2; size: -; J: TRBJ2-6; CDR3: CASSQERGVGANVLTF; DNA: TGTGCCAGCAGCCAAGAACGCGGGGTCGGGGCCAACGTCCTGACTTTC